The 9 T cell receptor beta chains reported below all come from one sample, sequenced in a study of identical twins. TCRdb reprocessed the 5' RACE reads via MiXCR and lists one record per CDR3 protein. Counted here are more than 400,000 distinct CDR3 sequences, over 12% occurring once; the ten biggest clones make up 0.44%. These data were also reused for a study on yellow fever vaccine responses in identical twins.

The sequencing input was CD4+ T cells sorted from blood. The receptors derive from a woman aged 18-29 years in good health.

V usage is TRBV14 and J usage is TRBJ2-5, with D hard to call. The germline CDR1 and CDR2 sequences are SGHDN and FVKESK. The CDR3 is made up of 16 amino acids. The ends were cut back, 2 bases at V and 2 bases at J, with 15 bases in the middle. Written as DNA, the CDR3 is TGTGCCAGCAGCCAACCCTCCCTTTCTGTACAAGAGACCCAGTACTTC. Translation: CASSQPSLSVQETQYF.

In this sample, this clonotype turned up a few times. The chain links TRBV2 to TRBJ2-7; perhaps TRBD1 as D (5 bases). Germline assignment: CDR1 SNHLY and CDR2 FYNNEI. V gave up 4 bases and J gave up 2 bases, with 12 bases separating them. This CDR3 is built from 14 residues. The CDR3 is CASSAQGSTYEQYV. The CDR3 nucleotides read TGTGCCAGCAGTGCCCAGGGTAGCACCTACGAGCAGTACGTC.

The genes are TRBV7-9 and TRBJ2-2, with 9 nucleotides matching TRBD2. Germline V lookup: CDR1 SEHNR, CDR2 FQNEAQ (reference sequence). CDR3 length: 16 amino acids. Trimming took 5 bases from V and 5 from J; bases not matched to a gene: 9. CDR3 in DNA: TGTGCCAGCAGCCCCTTAGCGGGGGCCTGGACCGGGGAGCTGTTTTTT. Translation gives CASSPLAGAWTGELFF. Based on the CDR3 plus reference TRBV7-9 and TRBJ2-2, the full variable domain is DTGVSQNPRHKITKRGQNVTFRCDPISEHNRLYWYRQTLGQGPEFLTYFQNEAQLEKSRLLSDRFSAERPKGSFSTLEIQRTEQGDSAMYLCASSPLAGAWTGELFFGEGSRLTVL.

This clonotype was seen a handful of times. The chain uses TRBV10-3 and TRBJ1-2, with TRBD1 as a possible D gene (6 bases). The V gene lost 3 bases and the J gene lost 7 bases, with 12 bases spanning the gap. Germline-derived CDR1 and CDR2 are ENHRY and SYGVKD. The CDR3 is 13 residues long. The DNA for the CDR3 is TGTGCCATCAGTGACCGCGACAGGACTGGCTACACCTTC. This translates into CAISDRDRTGYTF.

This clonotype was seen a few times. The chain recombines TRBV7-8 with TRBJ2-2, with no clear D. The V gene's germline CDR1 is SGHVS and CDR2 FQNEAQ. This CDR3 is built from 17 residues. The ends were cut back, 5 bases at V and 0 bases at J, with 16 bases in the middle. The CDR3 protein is CASSHRFGDANTGELFF. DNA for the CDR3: TGTGCCAGCAGCCACCGATTTGGCGACGCGAACACCGGGGAGCTGTTTTTT.

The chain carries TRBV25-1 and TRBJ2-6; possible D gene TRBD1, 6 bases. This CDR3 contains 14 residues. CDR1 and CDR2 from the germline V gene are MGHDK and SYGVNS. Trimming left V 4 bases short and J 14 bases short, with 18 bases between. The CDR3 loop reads CASSGFMDSSFLTF. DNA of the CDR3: TGTGCCAGCAGTGGTTTTATGGACAGTTCCTTCCTGACTTTC.

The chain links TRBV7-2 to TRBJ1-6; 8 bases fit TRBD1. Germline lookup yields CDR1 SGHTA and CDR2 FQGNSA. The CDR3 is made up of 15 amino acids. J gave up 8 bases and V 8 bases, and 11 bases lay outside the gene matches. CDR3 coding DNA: TGTGCCAGCGAGCAACAGGGGGTCGGATATTCACCCCTCCACTTT. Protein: CASEQQGVGYSPLHF.

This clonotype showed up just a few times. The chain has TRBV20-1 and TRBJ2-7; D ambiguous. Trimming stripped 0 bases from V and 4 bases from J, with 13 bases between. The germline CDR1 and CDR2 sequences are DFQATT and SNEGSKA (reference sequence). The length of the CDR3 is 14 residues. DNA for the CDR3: TGCAGTGCTAGAGACCTAGGCAGAGGATACGAGCAGTACGTC. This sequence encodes CSARDLGRGYEQYV.

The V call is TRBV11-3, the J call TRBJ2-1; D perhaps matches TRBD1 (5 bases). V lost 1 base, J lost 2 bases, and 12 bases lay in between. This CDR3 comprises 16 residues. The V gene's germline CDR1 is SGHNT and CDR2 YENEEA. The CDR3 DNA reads TGTGCCAGCAGCTTAGGTCCAGGGTCCCCCTACAATGAGCAGTTCTTC. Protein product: CASSLGPGSPYNEQFF.